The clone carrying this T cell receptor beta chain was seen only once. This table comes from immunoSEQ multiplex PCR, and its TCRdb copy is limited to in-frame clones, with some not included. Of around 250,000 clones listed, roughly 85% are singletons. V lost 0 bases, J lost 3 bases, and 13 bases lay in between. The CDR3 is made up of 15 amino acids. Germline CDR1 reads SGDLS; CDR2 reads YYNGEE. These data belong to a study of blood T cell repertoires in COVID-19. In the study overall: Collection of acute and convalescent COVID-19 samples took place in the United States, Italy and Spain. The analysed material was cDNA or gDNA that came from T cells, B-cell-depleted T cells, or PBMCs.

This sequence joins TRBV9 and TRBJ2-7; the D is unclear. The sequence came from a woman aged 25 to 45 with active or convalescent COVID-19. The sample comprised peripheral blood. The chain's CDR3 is CASSVGSTAYYEQYF. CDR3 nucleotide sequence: TGTGCCAGCAGCGTAGGGAGTACGGCTTACTACGAGCAGTACTTC.